The clone carrying this TCR beta chain was observed many times. TCRdb redid the calling of the RACE reads with MiXCR, one entry per CDR3 protein. There are 62,000 or so distinct CDR3 sequences in the sample; roughly 11% occur only once, and roughly 2% lies in the top ten. This entry comes from a study of human T cells and chemical hapten exposure. Across the study: Patch tests containing 0.01% DPC, applied to the upper back, were read at 6 days.

Stated time point: patch test 3, about 24 weeks after DPC sensitization. Treatment specified: therapeutic diphenylcyclopropenone sensitization with weekly scalp DPC. This clonotype was sampled from a woman aged 30 to 39 with alopecia areata. Some clones in this sample may be carry-over from other donors' samples. Sample: whole blood, taken in connection with sensitization to the hapten diphenylcyclopropenone (DPC).

Here the CDR3 reads CASSLAARGGVDTQYF. The CDR3 DNA sequence: TGTGCCAGCAGCTTAGCGGCTCGCGGGGGAGTGGATACGCAGTATTTT. The chain recombines TRBV7-2 with TRBJ2-3; 7 bases agree with TRBD2. The V gene's germline CDR1 is SGHTA and CDR2 FQGNSA. This CDR3 spans 16 amino acids. Germline trimming cut 0 bases from V and 6 bases from J; bases unmatched to any gene: 9.